This entry lists 2 T cell receptor beta chains sequenced from one sample in a study of T cell clonotyping in hematopoietic cell transplantation. Profiled with immunoSEQ multiplex PCR; TCRdb holds only in-frame clones, not every one. The sample comprises some 2,000 clones, roughly three quarters of which are singletons, and around 7.4% rests with the top ten. The specimen sequenced was peripheral blood mononuclear cells. All receptors derive from a man between 25 and 39 years old in good health. Some clones in this sample may be carry-over from other donors' samples.

CDR3 in amino acids: CASSLRRQGGNTQYF. The CDR3 nucleotides read TGTGCCAGCAGTTTACGAAGACAGGGGGGAAATACGCAGTATTTT. The rearrangement links TRBV27 to TRBJ2-3, with 9 bases fitting TRBD1. The V gene's germline CDR1 is MNHEY and CDR2 SMNVEV (reference sequence). CDR3 size: 15 residues. Trimming removed 2 bases from V and 7 bases from J; junction bases left unmatched: 7.

This clone was seen only once. The rearrangement links TRBV27 to TRBJ2-7; D uncertain. The germline V and J ends were trimmed by 10 bases and 2 bases, with 18 bases remaining between them. The CDR3 is 14 residues long. CDR1 MNHEY and CDR2 SMNVEV come from the germline V gene (reference sequence). DNA of the CDR3: TGTGCCACCAGACGGAGAGACCTGACCTACGAGCAGTACTTC. It yields the protein CATRRRDLTYEQYF.